The sequence of this TCR beta chain was determined in a study of blood T cell repertoires in COVID-19. The table came from immunoSEQ multiplex PCR; TCRdb's copy has only in-frame clones and leaves some out. The sample consists of about 350,000 clones, roughly 87% of them appearing once. V dropped 0 bases and J dropped 2; count of bases not matched to a gene: 3. The CDR3 contains 15 residues. Per the germline V gene, CDR1 is LNHNV and CDR2 is YYDKDF (reference sequence). The chain recombines TRBV15 with TRBJ2-7; the match to TRBD2 covers 8 bases. The origin of this receptor is a woman younger than 45 who had recovered from COVID-19. Material for sequencing was PBMCs or T cells enriched from blood (not recorded which). CDR3 in amino acids: CATSRERGLAYEQYF. In DNA form, the CDR3 reads TGTGCCACCAGCAGAGAAAGGGGACTAGCCTACGAGCAGTACTTC.